A single sample is the source of the 15 T cell receptor beta chains below, sequenced in a study of OX40 agonist ivuxolimab in advanced cancers. Assay: immunoSEQ multiplex PCR; the TCRdb copy retains only in-frame clones and omits some. Of over 150,000 clones listed, 94% were seen once; the top ten hold about 0.31%. This specimen consisted of CD4+ or CD8+ T cells sorted from blood, obtained in a trial of the OX40 agonist ivuxolimab. Receptors originate from an adult with an advanced solid tumor such as melanoma, head and neck, liver or kidney cancer.

CDR3 protein: CASSWREGPDTQYF. Here the CDR3 DNA reads TGTGCCAGCTCCTGGCGGGAGGGCCCCGATACGCAGTATTTT. The chain has TRBV6-1 and TRBJ2-3, with 9 bases fitting TRBD2. The V gene end was trimmed by 8 bases and the J gene end by 6 bases; junction bases not matched to a gene: 9. The germline CDR1 and CDR2 sequences are MNHNS and SASEGT. The length of the CDR3 is 14 residues.

The rearrangement uses TRBV5-1 and TRBJ1-1; D is undetermined. This CDR3 comprises 15 residues. CDR1 is SGHRS, CDR2 YFSETQ, per germline. Trimming stripped 0 bases from V and 2 bases from J, with 11 bases between. CDR3 protein: CASSLGGGRNTEAFF. Here the CDR3 DNA reads TGCGCCAGCAGCTTGGGGGGAGGGAGAAACACTGAAGCTTTCTTT.

V usage is TRBV18 and J usage is TRBJ2-3; D call uncertain. The germline CDR1 and CDR2 sequences are KGHSH and LQKENI. V was shortened by 1 base and J by 4 bases, with 12 bases between the two germline ends. The CDR3 loop spans 15 amino acids. The CDR3 protein is CASSPRVVQADTQYF. The CDR3 nucleotides read TGTGCCAGCTCACCACGGGTAGTTCAAGCAGATACGCAGTATTTT.

This clone was observed a single time. V is TRBV29-1 and J is TRBJ1-1, with TRBD1 matching over 7 bases. This CDR3 has 13 amino acids. Per germline, CDR1 SQVTM and CDR2 ANQGSEA. Trimming removed 2 bases from V and 7 bases from J; junction bases left unmatched: 7. CDR3 in amino acids: CSVEPQGGNEAFF. For the CDR3, the DNA is TGCAGCGTTGAACCGCAGGGGGGTAATGAAGCTTTCTTT. The complete variable domain, with remaining parts taken from reference TRBV29-1 and TRBJ1-1, reads SAVISQKPSRDICQRGTSLTIQCQVDSQVTMMFWYRQQPGQSLTLIATANQGSEATYESGFVIDKFPISRPNLTFSTLTVSNMSPEDSSIYLCSVEPQGGNEAFFGQGTRLTVV.

The chain recombines TRBV4-3 with TRBJ2-3; TRBD1 is a possible D gene (6 bases). This CDR3 contains 17 residues. Germline V gene lookup returns CDR1 LGHNA and CDR2 YSLEER. V lost 8 bases and J lost 6, with 27 bases in between. The CDR3 DNA sequence: TGCGCCAGCGCCATGGGATCTGGCAGGGGATGGAGGGATACGCAGTATTTT. It codes for CASAMGSGRGWRDTQYF.

J is TRBJ1-1 and V is TRBV19; no firm D call. Per the germline V gene, CDR1 is LNHDA and CDR2 is SQIVND (reference sequence). The CDR3 has 15 residues. Trimming took 3 bases from V and 1 from J, leaving 12 bases between them. The chain's CDR3 is CASSMNGQPNTEAFF. For the CDR3, the DNA is TGTGCCAGTAGTATGAATGGGCAGCCGAACACTGAAGCTTTCTTT.

The chain recombines TRBV11-1 with TRBJ2-7, with unresolved D. V was shortened by 7 bases and J by 0 bases, with 10 bases between the two germline ends. CDR3 length equals 13 residues. The germline V gene has CDR1 SGHAT and CDR2 FQDESV (reference sequence). The CDR3 region is CASKLRLSYEQYF. The CDR3 coding sequence is TGTGCCAGCAAGCTTCGCCTCTCCTACGAGCAGTACTTC.

This sequence joins TRBV18 and TRBJ1-3; D is undetermined. CDR3 length: 16 residues. CDR1 and CDR2 from the germline V gene are KGHSH and LQKENI. Trimming shortened V by 3 bases and J by 0 bases, and 12 bases separated the two germline ends. The CDR3 loop reads CASSPNRSGSGNTIYF. The CDR3 nucleotides are TGTGCCAGCTCACCCAATAGGAGTGGCTCTGGAAACACCATATATTTT.

The chain's CDR3 is CAISGDRGLGTF. The CDR3 nucleotides read TGTGCCATCAGTGGGGACAGGGGGCTCGGAACCTTC. The chain has TRBV10-3 and TRBJ1-2, with 12 bases identical to TRBD1. Germline CDR1 reads ENHRY; CDR2 reads SYGVKD. Trimming removed 4 bases from V and 14 bases from J; junction bases left unmatched: 5. The CDR3 has 12 residues.

The chain combines TRBV9 with TRBJ2-3, with D perhaps matching TRBD2 (5 bases). This CDR3 has 12 amino acids. Germline CDR1 SGDLS, CDR2 YYNGEE. The germline V and J ends were trimmed by 4 bases and 2 bases, with 5 bases remaining between them. Here the CDR3 reads CASSRDTDTQYF. As DNA, the CDR3 is TGTGCCAGCAGCCGGGACACAGATACGCAGTATTTT.

V is TRBV5-1 and J is TRBJ1-2; D is undetermined. CDR1 is SGHRS, CDR2 YFSETQ, per germline. The CDR3 is 17 residues long. Trimming removed 1 base from V and 3 bases from J, with 19 bases in between. As DNA, the CDR3 is TGCGCCAGCAGCTTGATATCAGGAGGGTCGGAGGACTATGGCTACACCTTC. Translated: CASSLISGGSEDYGYTF.

The chain links TRBV5-4 to TRBJ2-5; D possibly uses TRBD1 or TRBD2 (5 bases each). V shed 4 bases and J shed 2 bases, with 12 bases lying between them. This CDR3 region has 14 residues. Per the germline V gene, CDR1 is SGHNT and CDR2 is YYREEE (reference sequence). The CDR3 here is CASSPGTDQETQYF. CDR3 DNA sequence: TGTGCCAGCAGCCCGGGGACGGATCAAGAGACCCAGTACTTC.

This chain uses TRBV5-1 with TRBJ2-7; D ambiguous. The CDR3 contains 13 residues. Germline values: CDR1 SGHRS, CDR2 YFSETQ. V lost 4 bases and J lost 5, with 13 bases in between. CDR3 in DNA: TGCGCCAGCAGCCACCGGGCGTCTGACGAGCAGTACTTC. Residues: CASSHRASDEQYF.

This chain connects TRBV19 to TRBJ1-2; 7 bases are a match to TRBD1. Per germline, CDR1 LNHDA and CDR2 SQIVND (reference sequence). V lost 10 bases and J lost 2; bases outside the gene matches: 4. CDR3 size: 12 residues. The CDR3 spells CATRGQNYGYTF. CDR3 DNA sequence: TGTGCCACTCGGGGACAGAACTATGGCTACACCTTC.

This clone was picked up a small number of times. The sample has other DNA sequences that encode this CDR3 too. This chain joins TRBV7-9 and TRBJ1-1; no clear D gene. Germline loops: CDR1 SEHNR, CDR2 FQNEAQ (reference sequence). There are 13 residues in the CDR3. The V and J ends lost 1 base and 1 base respectively, with 4 bases between them. Here the CDR3 DNA reads TGTGCCAGCAGCTTAGTAGAGAACACTGAAGCTTTCTTT. It specifies CASSLVENTEAFF. The variable domain in full, with the rest retrieved from reference TRBV7-9 and TRBJ1-1, is DTGVSQNPRHKITKRGQNVTFRCDPISEHNRLYWYRQTLGQGPEFLTYFQNEAQLEKSRLLSDRFSAERPKGSFSTLEIQRTEQGDSAMYLCASSLVENTEAFFGQGTRLTVV.